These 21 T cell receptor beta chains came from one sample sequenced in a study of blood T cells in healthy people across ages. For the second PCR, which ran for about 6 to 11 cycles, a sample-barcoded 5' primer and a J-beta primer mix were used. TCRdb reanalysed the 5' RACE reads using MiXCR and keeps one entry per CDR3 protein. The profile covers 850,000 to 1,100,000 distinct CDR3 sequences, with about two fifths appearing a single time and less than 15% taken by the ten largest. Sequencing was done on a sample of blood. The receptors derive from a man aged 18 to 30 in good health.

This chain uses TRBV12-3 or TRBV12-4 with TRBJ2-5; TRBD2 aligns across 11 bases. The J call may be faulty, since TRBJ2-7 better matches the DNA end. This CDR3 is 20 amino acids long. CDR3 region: CASSPSVEASGGWASYEQYF. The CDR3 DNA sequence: TGTGCCAGCAGCCCATCTGTTGAGGCTAGCGGGGGGTGGGCGTCCTACGAGCAGTACTTC.

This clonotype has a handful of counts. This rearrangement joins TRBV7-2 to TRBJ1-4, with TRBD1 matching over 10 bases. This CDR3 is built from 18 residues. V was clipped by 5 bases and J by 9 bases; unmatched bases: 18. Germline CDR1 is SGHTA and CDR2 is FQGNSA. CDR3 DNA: TGTGCCAGCAGCCCATTAACCGGGACAGGGGAACAACCTCAAAAACTGTTTTTT. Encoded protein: CASSPLTGTGEQPQKLFF.

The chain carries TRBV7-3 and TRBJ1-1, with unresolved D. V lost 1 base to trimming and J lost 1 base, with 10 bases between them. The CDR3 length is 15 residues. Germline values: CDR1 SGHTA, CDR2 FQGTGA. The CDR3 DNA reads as TGTGCCAGCAGCTTAATTATATGGGAGAACACTGAAGCTTTCTTT. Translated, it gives CASSLIIWENTEAFF.

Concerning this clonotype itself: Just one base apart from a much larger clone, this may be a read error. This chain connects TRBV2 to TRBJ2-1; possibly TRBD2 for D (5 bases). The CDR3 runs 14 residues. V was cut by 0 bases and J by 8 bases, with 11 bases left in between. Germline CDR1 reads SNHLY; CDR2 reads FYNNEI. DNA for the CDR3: TGTGCCAGCAGTGAAGCGAGGCAACTAGATGAGCAGTTCTTC. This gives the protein CASSEARQLDEQFF.

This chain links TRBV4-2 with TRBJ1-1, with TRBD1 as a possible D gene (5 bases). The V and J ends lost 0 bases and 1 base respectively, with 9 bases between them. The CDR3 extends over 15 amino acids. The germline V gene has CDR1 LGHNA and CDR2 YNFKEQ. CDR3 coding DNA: TGTGCCAGCAGCCAAGAGGGGCAGGGGAACACTGAAGCTTTCTTT. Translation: CASSQEGQGNTEAFF.

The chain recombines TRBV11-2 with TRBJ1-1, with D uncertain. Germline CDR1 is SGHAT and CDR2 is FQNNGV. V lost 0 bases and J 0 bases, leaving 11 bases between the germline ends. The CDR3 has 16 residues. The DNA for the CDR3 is TGTGCCAGCAGCTTAGATACGGGATTTATGAACACTGAAGCTTTCTTT. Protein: CASSLDTGFMNTEAFF.

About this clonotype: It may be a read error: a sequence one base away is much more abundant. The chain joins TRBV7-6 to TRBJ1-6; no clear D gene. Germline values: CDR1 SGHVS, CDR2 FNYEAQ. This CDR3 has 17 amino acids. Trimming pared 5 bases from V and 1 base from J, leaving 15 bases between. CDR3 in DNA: TGTGCCAGCAGCCCAGGACTGGGGAGATCCTATAATTCACCCCTCCACTTT. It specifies CASSPGLGRSYNSPLHF.

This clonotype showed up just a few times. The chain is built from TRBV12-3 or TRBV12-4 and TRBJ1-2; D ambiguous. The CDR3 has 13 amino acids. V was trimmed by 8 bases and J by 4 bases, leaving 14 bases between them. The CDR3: CASAPLSTYGYTF. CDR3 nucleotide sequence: TGTGCCAGCGCCCCTCTTTCGACCTATGGCTACACCTTC.

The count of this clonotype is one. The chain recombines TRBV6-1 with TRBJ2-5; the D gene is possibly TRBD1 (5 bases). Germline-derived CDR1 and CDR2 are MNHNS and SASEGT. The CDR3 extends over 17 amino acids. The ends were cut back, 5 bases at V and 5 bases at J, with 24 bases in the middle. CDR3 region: CASSRQSGAVVWETQYF. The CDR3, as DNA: TGTGCCAGCAGTAGACAGTCCGGTGCCGTGGTCTGGGAGACCCAGTACTTC.

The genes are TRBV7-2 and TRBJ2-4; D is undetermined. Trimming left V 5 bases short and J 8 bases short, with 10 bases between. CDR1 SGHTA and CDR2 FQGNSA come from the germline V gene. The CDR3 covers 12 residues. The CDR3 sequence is CASSPHRDIQYF. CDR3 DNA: TGTGCCAGCAGCCCACACAGAGACATTCAGTACTTC.

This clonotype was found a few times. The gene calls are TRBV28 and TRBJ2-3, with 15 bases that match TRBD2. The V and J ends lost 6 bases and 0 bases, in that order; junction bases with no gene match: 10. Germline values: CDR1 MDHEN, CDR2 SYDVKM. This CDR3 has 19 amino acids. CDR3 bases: TGTGCCAGCAGCCCGGGACTAGCGGGGGGCACTTATAGCACAGATACGCAGTATTTT. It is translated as CASSPGLAGGTYSTDTQYF.

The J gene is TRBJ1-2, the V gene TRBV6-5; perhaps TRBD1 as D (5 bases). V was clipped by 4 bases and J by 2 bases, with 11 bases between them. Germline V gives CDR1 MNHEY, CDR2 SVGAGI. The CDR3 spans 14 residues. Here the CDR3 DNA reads TGTGCCAGCAGTTGGGGACGGATAAACTATGGCTACACCTTC. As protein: CASSWGRINYGYTF.

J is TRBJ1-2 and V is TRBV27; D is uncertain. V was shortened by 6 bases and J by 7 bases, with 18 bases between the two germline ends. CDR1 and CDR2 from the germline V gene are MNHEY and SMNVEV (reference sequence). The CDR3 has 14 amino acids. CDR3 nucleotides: TGTGCCAGCAGATCGGGAGTGAGGTTGGGTGGCTACACCTTC. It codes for CASRSGVRLGGYTF.

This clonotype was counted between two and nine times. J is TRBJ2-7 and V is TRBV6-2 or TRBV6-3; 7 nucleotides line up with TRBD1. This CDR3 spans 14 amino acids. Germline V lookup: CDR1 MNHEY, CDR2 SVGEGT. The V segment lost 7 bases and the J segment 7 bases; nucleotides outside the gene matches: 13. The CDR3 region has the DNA TGTGCCAGCAAGAATCAAAACGACAGGGTTGAGCAGTACTTC. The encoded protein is CASKNQNDRVEQYF.

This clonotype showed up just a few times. The CDR3 DNA sequence: TGTGCCAGCAGTGTCCCCTCTAATGAAAAACTGTTTTTT. Translating gives CASSVPSNEKLFF. The chain carries TRBV12-3 or TRBV12-4 and TRBJ1-4; no definite D call. This CDR3 spans 13 amino acids. Trimming took off 5 bases at V and 3 bases at J, with 7 bases between the two ends.

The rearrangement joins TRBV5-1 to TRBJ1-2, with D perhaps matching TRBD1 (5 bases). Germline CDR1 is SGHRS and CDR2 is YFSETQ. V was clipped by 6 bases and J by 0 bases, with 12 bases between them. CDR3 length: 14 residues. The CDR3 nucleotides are TGCGCCAGCAACCCGACAGATACTAACTATGGCTACACCTTC. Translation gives CASNPTDTNYGYTF.

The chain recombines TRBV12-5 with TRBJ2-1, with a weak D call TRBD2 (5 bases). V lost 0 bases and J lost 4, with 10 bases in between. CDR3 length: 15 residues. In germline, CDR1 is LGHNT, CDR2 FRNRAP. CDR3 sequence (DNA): TGTGCTAGTGGTTTGGTAGGTAGAGGGTACAATGAGCAGTTCTTC. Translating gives CASGLVGRGYNEQFF.

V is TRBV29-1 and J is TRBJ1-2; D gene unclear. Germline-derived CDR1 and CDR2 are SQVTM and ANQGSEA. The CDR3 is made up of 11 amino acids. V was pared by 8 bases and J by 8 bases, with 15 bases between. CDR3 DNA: TGCAGCTCCCGGGCCCCGGGGGGCTACACCTTC. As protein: CSSRAPGGYTF.

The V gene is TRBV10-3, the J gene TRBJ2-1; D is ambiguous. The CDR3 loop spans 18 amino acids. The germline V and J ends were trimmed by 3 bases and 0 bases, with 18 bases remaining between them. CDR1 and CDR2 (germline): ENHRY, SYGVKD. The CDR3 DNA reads TGTGCCATCAGTGACTATAGACTGGAAGAGAGCTCCTACAATGAGCAGTTCTTC. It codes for CAISDYRLEESSYNEQFF.

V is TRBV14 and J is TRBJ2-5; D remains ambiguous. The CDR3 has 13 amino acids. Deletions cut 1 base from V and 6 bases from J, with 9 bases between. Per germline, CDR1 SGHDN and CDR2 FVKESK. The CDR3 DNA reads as TGTGCCAGCAGCCAAGGGCCCAAGCAGACCCAGTACTTC. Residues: CASSQGPKQTQYF.

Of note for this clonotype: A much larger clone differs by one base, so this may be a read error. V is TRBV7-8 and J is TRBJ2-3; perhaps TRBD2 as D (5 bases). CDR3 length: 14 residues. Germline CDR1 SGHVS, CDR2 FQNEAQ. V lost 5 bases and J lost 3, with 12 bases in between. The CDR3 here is CASSVVGVTDTQYF. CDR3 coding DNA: TGTGCCAGCAGCGTAGTGGGAGTGACAGATACGCAGTATTTT. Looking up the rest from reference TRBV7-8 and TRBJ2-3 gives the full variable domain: GAGVSQSPRYKVAKRGQDVALRCDPISGHVSLFWYQQALGQGPEFLTYFQNEAQLDKSGLPSDRFFAERPEGSVSTLKIQRTQQEDSAVYLCASSVVGVTDTQYFGPGTRLTVL.